This TCR beta chain is drawn from a study of regulatory T cells in long-lasting Graves disease. About the study: Patients with new Graves' disease had used antithyroid drugs below 3 months.

A word on this clonotype: The antigen remains unidentified.

Time point reported: newly diagnosed GD, antithyroid drugs for less than 3 months. There was RNA extracted from PBMCs, and the TCR library was made from it. CDR3-region Arm-PCR and iRepertoire HTBI primers produced the TCR beta libraries. One entry per CDR3 protein results from TCRdb running MiXCR on the multiplex PCR reads. This table holds approximately 400,000 distinct CDR3 sequences, 15% found once. The study's findings and limits: A greater number of public clonotypes (over 2,500) was shared by persistent patients than by new patients (approximately 910).

V was trimmed by 0 bases and J by 4 bases, leaving 16 bases between them. This CDR3 spans 16 amino acids. Germline V lookup: CDR1 SGHRS, CDR2 YFSETQ. This sample also belongs to another study, concerning T cells in Graves' hyperthyroidism and ophthalmopathy. That paper states: The definition of stable Graves' hyperthyroidism was no ophthalmopathy progression within 18 months.

The sample consisted of peripheral blood mononuclear cells (PBMCs), taken at new diagnosis, from a patient treated with antithyroid drugs. The chain is built from TRBV5-1 and TRBJ1-1; D possibly corresponds to TRBD1 (5 bases). This clonotype was obtained from a woman in her 30s with Graves disease. CDR3 sequence: CASSLAGPGTGTEAFF. CDR3 nucleotides: TGCGCCAGCAGCTTGGCCGGGCCAGGGACGGGCACTGAAGCTTTCTTT.